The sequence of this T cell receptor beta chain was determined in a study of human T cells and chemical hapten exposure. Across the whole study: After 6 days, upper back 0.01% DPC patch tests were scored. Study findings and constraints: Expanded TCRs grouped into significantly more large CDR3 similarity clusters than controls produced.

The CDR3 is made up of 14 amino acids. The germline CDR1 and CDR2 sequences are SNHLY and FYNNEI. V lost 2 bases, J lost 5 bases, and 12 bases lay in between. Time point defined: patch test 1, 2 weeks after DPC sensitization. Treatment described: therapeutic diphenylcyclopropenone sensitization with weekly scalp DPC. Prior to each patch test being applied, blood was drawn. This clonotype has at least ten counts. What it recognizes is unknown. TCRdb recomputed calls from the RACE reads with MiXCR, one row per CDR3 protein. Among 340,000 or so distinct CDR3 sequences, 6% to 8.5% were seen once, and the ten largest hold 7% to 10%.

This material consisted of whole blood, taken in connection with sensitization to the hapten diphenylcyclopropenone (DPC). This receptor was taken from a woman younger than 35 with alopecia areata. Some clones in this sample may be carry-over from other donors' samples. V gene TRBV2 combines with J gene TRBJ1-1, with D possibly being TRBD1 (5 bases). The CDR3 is CASSERKGRTEAFF. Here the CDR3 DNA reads TGTGCCAGCAGTGAACGCAAGGGACGGACTGAAGCTTTCTTT.